This note documents a single T cell receptor beta chain sequence. Its antigen is unknown. Trimming removed 0 bases from V and 6 bases from J, with 12 bases in between. The CDR3 length is 14 residues. Germline V gene lookup returns CDR1 LNHNV and CDR2 YYDKDF (reference sequence). The use of a sample-barcoded 5' primer and a J-beta primer mix characterized a second PCR of about 7 to 12 cycles. The study obtained at least 2.5 million CDR3-containing paired-end reads from every sample. TCRdb called the 5' RACE reads again in MiXCR, with one record for every CDR3 protein. This table holds over 1,200,000 distinct CDR3 sequences, 59% found once. This sample is part of a study of blood T cells in healthy people across ages. Study-wide findings and caveats: Naive CD4+ cell counts and diversity both ran higher in long-lived than in aged donors.

The specimen sequenced was blood. The J gene is TRBJ2-7, the V gene TRBV15; unclear D gene. The TCR comes from a man between 18 and 29 years old in good health. Written as DNA, the CDR3 is TGTGCCACCAGCAGAGATCGTTCTCTTCTCGAGCAGTACTTC. It is translated as CATSRDRSLLEQYF.